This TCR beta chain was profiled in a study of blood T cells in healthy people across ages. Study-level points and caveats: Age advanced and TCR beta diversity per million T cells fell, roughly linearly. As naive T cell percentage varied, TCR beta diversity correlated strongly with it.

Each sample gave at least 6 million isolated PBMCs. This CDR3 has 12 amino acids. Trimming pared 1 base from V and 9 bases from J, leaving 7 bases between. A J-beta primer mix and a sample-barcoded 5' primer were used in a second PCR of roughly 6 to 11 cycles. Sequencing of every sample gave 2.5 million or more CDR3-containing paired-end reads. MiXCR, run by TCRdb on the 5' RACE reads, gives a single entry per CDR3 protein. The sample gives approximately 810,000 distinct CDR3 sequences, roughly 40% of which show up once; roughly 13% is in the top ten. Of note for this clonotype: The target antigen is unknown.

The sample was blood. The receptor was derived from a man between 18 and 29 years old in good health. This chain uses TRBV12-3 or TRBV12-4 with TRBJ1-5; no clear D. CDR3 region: CASSLDRTPQHF. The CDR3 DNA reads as TGTGCCAGCAGTTTAGACAGAACGCCCCAGCATTTT.